The TCR beta chain under discussion was sequenced for a study of shared clonotypes between healthy human individuals. Study-wide results and limits: Despite large depth, rarefaction showed incomplete sorted-subset sequencing.

TCRdb's table, derived via immunoSEQ multiplex PCR, lists solely in-frame clones and lacks some. The sample includes about 2.3 million clones, roughly 90% of them seen just once. The germline V gene encodes CDR1 MDHEN and CDR2 SYDVKM. The CDR3 contains 13 residues. Trimming shortened V by 9 bases and J by 0 bases, and 11 bases separated the two germline ends. As to this clone: Its antigen is not known.

This sequence originates from a young man in good health. Some clones in this sample may be carry-over from other donors' samples. The specimen was naive CD4+ T cells from PBMCs. The subset is: CD45RA+ positively selected. V is TRBV28 and J is TRBJ1-1, with D uncertain. CDR3 protein: CASLRLLNTEAFF. Here the CDR3 DNA reads TGTGCCAGTCTGAGGCTGTTGAACACTGAAGCTTTCTTT.